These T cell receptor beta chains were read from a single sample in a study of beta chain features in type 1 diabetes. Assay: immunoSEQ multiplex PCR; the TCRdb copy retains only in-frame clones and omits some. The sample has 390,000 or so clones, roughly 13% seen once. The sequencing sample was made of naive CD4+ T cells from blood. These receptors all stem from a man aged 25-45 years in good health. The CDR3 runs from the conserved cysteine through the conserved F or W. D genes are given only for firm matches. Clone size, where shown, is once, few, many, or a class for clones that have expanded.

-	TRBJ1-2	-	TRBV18	CASSPYNRDYGYTF	TGTGCCAGCTCACCATACAACCGCGACTATGGCTACACCTTC
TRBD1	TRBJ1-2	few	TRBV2	CASSGLTGTYGYTF	TGTGCCAGCAGTGGACTGACAGGGACCTATGGCTACACCTTC
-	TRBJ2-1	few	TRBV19	CASSILNNEQFF	TGTGCCAGTAGTATTTTGAACAATGAGCAGTTCTTC
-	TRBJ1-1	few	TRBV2	CASSRGEAFF	TGTGCCAGCAGCCGGGGTGAAGCTTTCTTT
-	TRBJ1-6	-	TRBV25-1	CASSEQDNSPLHF	TGTGCCAGCAGTGAACAGGATAATTCACCCCTCCACTTT
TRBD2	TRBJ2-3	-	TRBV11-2	CASSRGGSADTQYF	TGTGCCAGCAGCCGGGGGGGCAGCGCAGATACGCAGTATTTT
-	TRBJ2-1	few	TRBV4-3	CASSQTGQEVSEQFF	TGCGCCAGCAGCCAAACGGGGCAGGAGGTCAGTGAGCAGTTCTTC
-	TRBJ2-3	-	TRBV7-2	CASSRGGSMRTDTQYF	TGTGCCAGCAGCCGAGGGGGTAGTATGAGGACAGATACGCAGTATTTT
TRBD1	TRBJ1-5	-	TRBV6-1	CASSRGQGGYQPQHF	TGTGCCAGCAGTCGCGGACAGGGAGGGTATCAGCCCCAGCATTTT
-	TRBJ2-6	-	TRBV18	CASSPPLDPGANVLTF	TGTGCCAGCTCACCACCGCTAGATCCTGGGGCCAACGTCCTGACTTTC
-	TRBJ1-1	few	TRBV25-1	CASSDDSTEAFF	TGTGCCAGCAGCGACGACAGCACTGAAGCTTTCTTT
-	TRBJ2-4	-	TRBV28	CASSFATSKNIQYF	TGTGCCAGCAGTTTCGCGACTAGTAAAAACATTCAGTACTTC
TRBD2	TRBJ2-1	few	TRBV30	CAWRPPGSTSRVEQFF	TGTGCCTGGAGACCCCCCGGCTCGACTAGCCGGGTTGAGCAGTTCTTC
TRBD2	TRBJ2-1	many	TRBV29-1	CSAGGGATEQFF	TGCAGTGCTGGCGGGGGGGCGACTGAGCAGTTCTTC
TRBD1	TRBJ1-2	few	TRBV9	CASSVGRGRDGYTF	TGTGCCAGCAGCGTGGGCAGGGGGCGAGATGGCTACACCTTC
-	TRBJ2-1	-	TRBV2	CASSALAFSSYNEQFF	TGTGCCAGCAGCGCTCTAGCGTTCAGCTCCTACAATGAGCAGTTCTTC
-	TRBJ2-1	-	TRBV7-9	CASSLGISYNEQFF	TGTGCCAGCAGCTTAGGTATTTCCTACAATGAGCAGTTCTTC
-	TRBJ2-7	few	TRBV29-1	CSVLQSYEQYF	TGCAGCGTCTTACAGAGCTACGAGCAGTACTTC
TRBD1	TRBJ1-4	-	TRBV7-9	CASSSQGDGEKLFF	TGTGCCAGCAGCTCACAGGGGGATGGAGAAAAACTGTTTTTT
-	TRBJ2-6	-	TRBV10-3	CAISDSSGANVLTF	TGTGCCATCAGTGACTCCTCTGGGGCCAACGTCCTGACTTTC
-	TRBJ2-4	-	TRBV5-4	CASSSQGFGNIQYF	TGTGCCAGCAGCTCCCAGGGGTTCGGAAACATTCAGTACTTC
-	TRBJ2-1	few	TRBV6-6	CASSYRGSPRHNEQFF	TGTGCCAGCAGTTACCGCGGGTCTCCCCGCCACAATGAGCAGTTCTTC
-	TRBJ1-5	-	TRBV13	CASSLAGGQPQHF	TGTGCCAGCAGCTTAGCTGGCGGGCAGCCCCAGCATTTT
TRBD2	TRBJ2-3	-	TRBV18	CASSPEREYTDTQYF	TGTGCCAGCTCACCCGAGCGGGAATACACAGATACGCAGTATTTT
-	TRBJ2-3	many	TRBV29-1	CSVEGPGATDTQYF	TGCAGCGTTGAAGGGCCCGGGGCCACAGATACGCAGTATTTT
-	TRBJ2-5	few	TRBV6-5	CASSSDRGGRETQYF	TGTGCCAGCAGTTCTGACAGGGGAGGGAGAGAGACCCAGTACTTC
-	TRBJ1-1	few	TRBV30	CAWKDADRGTEAFF	TGTGCCTGGAAGGATGCCGACCGCGGCACTGAAGCTTTCTTT
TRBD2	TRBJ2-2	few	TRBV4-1	CASSLRDYRTGELFF	TGCGCCAGCAGCCTCCGGGACTACCGAACCGGGGAGCTGTTTTTT
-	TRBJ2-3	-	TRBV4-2	CASSPDTDTQYF	TGTGCCAGCAGCCCCGATACAGATACGCAGTATTTT
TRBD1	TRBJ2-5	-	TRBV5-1	CASSSTGASGQETQYF	TGCGCCAGCAGTTCCACAGGGGCTTCCGGCCAAGAGACCCAGTACTTC
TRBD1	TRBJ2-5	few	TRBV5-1	CASSLEQGGETQYF	TGCGCCAGCAGCTTGGAACAGGGGGGAGAGACCCAGTACTTC
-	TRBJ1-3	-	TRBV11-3	CASSLQGPGNTIYF	TGTGCCAGCAGCTTACAGGGCCCGGGGAACACCATATATTTT
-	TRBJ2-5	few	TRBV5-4	CASEGDGETQYF	TGTGCCAGCGAGGGAGATGGGGAGACCCAGTACTTC
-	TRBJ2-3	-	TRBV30	CAWNTMGGGTDTQYF	TGTGCCTGGAATACTATGGGGGGCGGCACAGATACGCAGTATTTT
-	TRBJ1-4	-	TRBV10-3	CAISESKVPGEKLFF	TGTGCCATCAGTGAGTCGAAGGTCCCGGGAGAAAAACTGTTTTTT
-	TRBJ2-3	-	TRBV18	CASSPRQGTDTQYF	TGTGCCAGCTCACCACGACAGGGCACAGATACGCAGTATTTT
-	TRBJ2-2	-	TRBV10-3	CAISAGERDTGELFF	TGTGCCATCAGTGCCGGGGAACGGGACACCGGGGAGCTGTTTTTT
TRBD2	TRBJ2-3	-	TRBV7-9	CASSPVVRLAGITDTQYF	TGTGCCAGCAGCCCCGTGGTGAGACTAGCGGGCATCACAGATACGCAGTATTTT
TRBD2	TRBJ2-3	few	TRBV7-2	CASSLIAGFDTQYF	TGTGCCAGCAGCTTAATAGCGGGGTTTGATACGCAGTATTTT
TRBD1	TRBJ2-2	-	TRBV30	CAWSQTGVRTGELFF	TGTGCCTGGAGTCAGACAGGGGTTCGTACCGGGGAGCTGTTTTTT
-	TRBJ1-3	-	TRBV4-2	CASSQDGGSGNTIYF	TGTGCCAGCAGCCAAGATGGGGGATCTGGAAACACCATATATTTT
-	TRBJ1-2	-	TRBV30	CAWSVLSGYTF	TGTGCCTGGAGTGTACTCTCCGGCTACACCTTC
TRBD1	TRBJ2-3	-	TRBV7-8	CASSSRTGTDTQYF	TGTGCCAGCAGCTCCCGGACAGGGACAGATACGCAGTATTTT
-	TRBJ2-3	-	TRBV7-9	CASSWYRGTDTQYF	TGTGCCAGCAGCTGGTACAGGGGCACAGATACGCAGTATTTT
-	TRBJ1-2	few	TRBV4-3	CASSQDHRSGYTF	TGCGCCAGCAGCCAAGATCATCGGAGTGGCTACACCTTC
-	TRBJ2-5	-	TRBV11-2	CASSDQGRAETQYF	TGTGCCAGCAGCGACCAGGGTCGGGCAGAGACCCAGTACTTC
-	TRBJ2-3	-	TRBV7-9	CASSLGAGPTDTQYF	TGTGCCAGCAGCTTAGGTGCGGGACCGACAGATACGCAGTATTTT
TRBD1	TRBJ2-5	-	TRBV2	CASRRQGVGPQYF	TGTGCCAGCAGGAGACAGGGGGTGGGACCCCAGTACTTC
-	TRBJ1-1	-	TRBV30	CACLELGSGLTEAFF	TGTGCCTGCCTGGAATTGGGATCGGGGTTGACTGAAGCTTTCTTT
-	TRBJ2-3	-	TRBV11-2	CASSSYPLDTDTQYF	TGTGCCAGCAGCTCTTACCCGCTCGACACAGATACGCAGTATTTT
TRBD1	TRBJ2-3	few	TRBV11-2	CASSPLTGADTQYF	TGTGCCAGCAGCCCTTTGACAGGGGCAGATACGCAGTATTTT
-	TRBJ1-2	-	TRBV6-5	CASSLYSGYGYTF	TGTGCCAGCAGTTTGTATAGCGGCTATGGCTACACCTTC
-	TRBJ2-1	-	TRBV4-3	CASSQDSSPSYNEQFF	TGCGCCAGCAGCCAAGACAGCAGCCCCTCCTACAATGAGCAGTTCTTC